This T cell receptor beta chain is from a study of neurological immune-mediated disorders. Study observations and caveats: None of the CDR3 amino acid sequences of expanded clones recurred across subjects, suggesting private repertoires in all groups.

Synthesis of cDNA was accomplished via 5'RACE employing 10-nucleotide random UMIs. TCRdb processed the 5' RACE reads anew with MiXCR; each CDR3 protein has one entry. Of about 35,000 distinct CDR3 sequences in the sample, roughly 3.8% were seen once. This clonotype was seen ten or more times. Its antigen is not identified. This CDR3 spans 14 amino acids. CDR1 and CDR2 (germline): DFQATT, SNEGSKA (reference sequence). Trimming pared 3 bases from V and 0 bases from J, leaving 8 bases between. Preparation of the unsorted libraries drew on 2 million PBMCs stored at -80 C. The sample consisted of PBMCs. The source of this sequence is a man younger than 40 with multiple sclerosis. The J gene is TRBJ2-2, the V gene TRBV20-1; TRBD2 might be the D (6 bases). CDR3 sequence: CSASSGSNTGELFF. The CDR3 bases are TGCAGTGCTAGCAGCGGGTCGAACACCGGGGAGCTGTTTTTT.